These 21 T cell receptor beta chains share one sample of origin, sequenced in a study of identifying expanded T cells in peripheral blood. Generated by immunoSEQ multiplex PCR, the TCRdb table keeps only in-frame clones and is missing some. Of roughly 63,000 clones listed, approximately 80% were seen once; the top ten hold approximately 19%. Sample: blood. Every receptor here comes from a person aged 18-69 years in good health.

DNA for the CDR3: TGCAGTGCTCGTTCCGGGGAGACCCAGTACTTC. Residues: CSARSGETQYF. This chain uses TRBV20-1 with TRBJ2-5; D remains ambiguous. Deletions cut 5 bases from V and 5 bases from J, with 9 bases between. Germline lookup yields CDR1 DFQATT and CDR2 SNEGSKA (reference sequence). The CDR3 loop spans 11 amino acids.

This chain uses TRBV6-4 with TRBJ1-5; no clear D gene. V shed 0 bases and J shed 4 bases, with 10 bases lying between them. There are 15 residues in the CDR3. From germline, CDR1 is MRHNA and CDR2 SNTAGT. This CDR3 reads CASSDSIGRNQPQHF. The CDR3 nucleotides are TGTGCCAGCAGTGACTCGATAGGGCGTAATCAGCCCCAGCATTTT.

This sequence joins TRBV14 and TRBJ1-2; maybe TRBD1 (5 bases). The germline V gene encodes CDR1 SGHDN and CDR2 FVKESK. The CDR3 spans 14 residues. The ends were cut back, 2 bases at V and 7 bases at J, with 14 bases in the middle. The CDR3 region is CASSQWGTVGGYTF. The CDR3 bases are TGTGCCAGCAGCCAATGGGGGACTGTCGGTGGCTACACCTTC.

The gene calls are TRBV7-9 and TRBJ1-1; a weak D match, TRBD1 (5 bases). The CDR3 runs to 16 residues. In germline, CDR1 is SEHNR, CDR2 FQNEAQ (reference sequence). V lost 1 base, J lost 1 base, and 13 bases lay in between. The CDR3 is CASSLGGGLGNTEAFF. CDR3 bases: TGTGCCAGCAGCTTAGGGGGCGGCCTGGGGAACACTGAAGCTTTCTTT.

The rearrangement joins TRBV5-4 to TRBJ1-6; a possible D gene is TRBD1 (5 bases). This CDR3 region has 15 residues. Germline V gene sequence: CDR1 SGHNT, CDR2 YYREEE (reference sequence). V was shortened by 4 bases and J by 7 bases, with 15 bases between the two germline ends. The CDR3 spells CASSATTGGNSPLHF. Here the CDR3 DNA reads TGTGCCAGCAGCGCGACGACTGGGGGGAATTCACCCCTCCACTTT.

The chain joins TRBV30 to TRBJ1-1; TRBD1 might be the D (5 bases). In germline, CDR1 is GTSNPN, CDR2 SVGIG (reference sequence). Trimming cost V 0 bases and J 6 bases, with 17 bases left between them. This CDR3 contains 15 residues. CDR3 protein: CAWSVSRARGAEAFF. The CDR3 region has the DNA TGTGCCTGGAGTGTGTCACGCGCCCGGGGGGCTGAAGCTTTCTTT.

The CDR3 coding sequence is TGTGCCAGCAGCGATACAGCTTATGGCTACACCTTC. Protein: CASSDTAYGYTF. V gene TRBV9 combines with J gene TRBJ1-2; no firm D call. V lost 3 bases, J lost 5 bases, and 8 bases lay in between. Germline CDR1 reads SGDLS; CDR2 reads YYNGEE. CDR3 size: 12 residues.

The chain couples TRBV10-3 to TRBJ1-2; D gene uncertain. This CDR3 region has 11 residues. Germline loops: CDR1 ENHRY, CDR2 SYGVKD. Between the trimmed V and J ends, which lost 10 bases and 7 bases, there was a span of 13 bases. CDR3 sequence: CATKDRAGYTF. In nucleotides, the CDR3 is TGTGCCACCAAAGACCGTGCTGGCTACACCTTC.

The chain uses TRBV4-3 and TRBJ2-1; the D gene is possibly TRBD2 (5 bases). Per the germline V gene, CDR1 is LGHNA and CDR2 is YSLEER. Trimming removed 2 bases from V and 10 bases from J, with 21 bases in between. The CDR3 consists of 16 residues. In DNA, the CDR3 is TGCGCCAGCAGCCAAACGGGGTCTAGCCATCTCGAGGAGCAGTTCTTC. Its protein product is CASSQTGSSHLEEQFF.

The chain carries TRBV12-5 and TRBJ2-7; tentatively, D is TRBD2 (5 bases). V shed 5 bases and J shed 2 bases, with 16 bases lying between them. The CDR3 has 15 residues. Germline CDR1 is LGHNT and CDR2 is FRNRAP. The CDR3: CASGHRDSDTYEQYF. The CDR3 bases are TGTGCTAGTGGTCATAGGGATAGCGACACCTACGAGCAGTACTTC. Variable domain in full (rest from reference TRBV12-5 and TRBJ2-7): DARVTQTPRHKVTEMGQEVTMRCQPILGHNTVFWYRQTMMQGLELLAYFRNRAPLDDSGMPKDRFSAEMPDATLATLKIQPSEPRDSAVYFCASGHRDSDTYEQYFGPGTRLTVT.

The chain joins TRBV25-1 to TRBJ2-2; 9 nucleotides line up with TRBD1. Germline CDR1 reads MGHDK; CDR2 reads SYGVNS. The trim removed 3 bases at V and 6 bases at J, leaving 11 bases unmatched. The CDR3 spans 17 residues. This CDR3 reads CASSEPKQGAVAGELFF. The CDR3 nucleotides read TGTGCCAGCAGTGAGCCAAAACAGGGGGCGGTGGCCGGGGAGCTGTTTTTT.

The J gene is TRBJ2-5, the V gene TRBV4-1; TRBD2 matches 7 bases. J was trimmed by 2 bases and V by 4 bases; bases with no gene match: 7. This CDR3 is 15 amino acids long. CDR1 is MGHRA, CDR2 YSYEKL, per germline. The CDR3 region has the DNA TGCGCCAGCAGCCTACCTAGCGGTCGTCAAGAGACCCAGTACTTC. This encodes CASSLPSGRQETQYF.

In its sample, this clone was seen once. The chain links TRBV20-1 to TRBJ1-2; 8 bases align to TRBD1. Germline V gene lookup returns CDR1 DFQATT and CDR2 SNEGSKA (reference sequence). The CDR3 is made up of 11 amino acids. Trimming cost V 3 bases and J 8 bases; bases outside gene matches: 2. DNA for the CDR3: TGCAGTGCTAGCAGGGGGCTAGGCTACACCTTC. Its translation is CSASRGLGYTF.

The chain is built from TRBV5-4 and TRBJ2-3, with 8 nucleotides matching TRBD1. V lost 4 bases to trimming and J lost 2 bases; unmatched junction nucleotides: 9. Germline lookup yields CDR1 SGHNT and CDR2 YYREEE (reference sequence). The CDR3 sequence is 16 residues long. The CDR3 reads CASSAPSGGATDTQYF. The CDR3 DNA is TGTGCCAGCAGCGCCCCCTCAGGGGGCGCCACAGATACGCAGTATTTT.

This clone was recorded a few times. The gene calls are TRBV7-8 and TRBJ1-1, with TRBD1 as a possible D gene (5 bases). Deletions cut 3 bases from V and 5 bases from J, with 10 bases between. This CDR3 contains 13 residues. Looked up from germline, CDR1 is SGHVS and CDR2 is FQNEAQ. CDR3 coding DNA: TGTGCCAGCAGCTTCCGTGGGGGGACTGAAGCTTTCTTT. This encodes CASSFRGGTEAFF.

This clone was recorded a few times. This same CDR3 is encoded by further DNA sequences in the sample. The V gene is TRBV5-8, the J gene TRBJ2-5, with no clear D. Germline lookup yields CDR1 SGHTS and CDR2 YDEGEE. The CDR3 is 11 amino acids. Between the trimmed V and J ends, which lost 3 bases and 4 bases, there was a span of 4 bases. The CDR3 sequence: CASSSLETQYF. CDR3 nucleotide sequence: TGTGCCAGCAGCTCACTAGAGACCCAGTACTTC.

The chain combines TRBV30 with TRBJ1-1; D unclear. Germline values: CDR1 GTSNPN, CDR2 SVGIG (reference sequence). This CDR3 is 12 amino acids long. V was trimmed by 3 bases and J by 4 bases, leaving 9 bases between them. The CDR3 DNA reads TGTGCCTGGAGCGCAATCGGCACTGAAGCTTTCTTT. Translation: CAWSAIGTEAFF.

J is TRBJ2-1 and V is TRBV7-3, with TRBD1 matching 8 bases. Germline CDR1 SGHTA, CDR2 FQGTGA. The CDR3 runs to 16 residues. With V trimmed by 5 bases and J by 7 bases, 13 bases remained unmatched. The CDR3 here is CASSPTGTGRGNEQFF. The CDR3 DNA follows: TGTGCCAGCAGCCCAACCGGGACAGGACGCGGGAATGAGCAGTTCTTC. The full variable domain, rest sourced from reference TRBV7-3 and TRBJ2-1, is GAGVSQTPSNKVTEKGKYVELRCDPISGHTALYWYRQSLGQGPEFLIYFQGTGAADDSGLPNDRFFAVRPEGSVSTLKIQRTERGDSAVYLCASSPTGTGRGNEQFFGPGTRLTVL.

This clone appeared a single time. CDR3 region: CASSSSTGYGYTF. The DNA for the CDR3 is TGTGCCAGCTCATCCTCGACAGGCTATGGCTACACCTTC. This chain joins TRBV18 and TRBJ1-2; D might be TRBD1 (6 bases). The CDR3 extends over 13 amino acids. V was shortened by 5 bases and J by 4 bases, with 11 bases between the two germline ends. Germline CDR1 KGHSH, CDR2 LQKENI.

The chain links TRBV28 to TRBJ2-7; 11 positions match TRBD2. Germline V gives CDR1 MDHEN, CDR2 SYDVKM. V gave up 5 bases and J gave up 4 bases; unmatched junction bases: 7. The CDR3 sequence is 15 residues long. The CDR3 coding sequence is TGTGCCAGCAGTCCCTCTAGCGGGAGGAAGTACGAGCAGTACTTC. The encoded protein is CASSPSSGRKYEQYF.

This clone was counted a few times. The chain is built from TRBV11-2 and TRBJ1-2, with D possibly TRBD1 on 6 matching bases. Germline CDR1 reads SGHAT; CDR2 reads FQNNGV. This CDR3 is 15 amino acids long. V lost 3 bases and J 6 bases, leaving 17 bases between the germline ends. The CDR3 DNA reads TGTGCCAGCAGCTTGGGGCCCTCGACAGGACATGGCTACACCTTC. Its translation: CASSLGPSTGHGYTF.